This TCR beta chain was sequenced in a study of beta chain features in type 1 diabetes. Study-wide context: Patient and healthy donor groups were alike in age, gender and cell yields. Whole-study findings and limits: The study found moderately but significantly shorter TCRB CDR3s in all four CD4+ subsets of Type 1 diabetes patients. Individuals with type 1 diabetes displayed fewer insertions and more deletions at VDJ junctions. Researchers could not determine here whether HLA type influences TCRB rearrangement.

Regarding this clone: Its target is not known. Other nucleotide sequences from this sample produce the same CDR3.

Naive, central memory, regulatory and stem cell-like memory cells within the CD4+ compartment were sorted using CD45RO/CCR7/CD25/CD127/CD95/CD27. Germline-derived CDR1 and CDR2 are GTSNPN and SVGIG (reference sequence). CDR3 length: 13 amino acids. Deletions cut 1 base from V and 4 bases from J, with 8 bases between. Expressed TCRB transcripts were sequenced after all isolated RNA was converted to cDNA. The protocol was immunoSEQ multiplex PCR, while the TCRdb copy is restricted to in-frame clones and leaves out a portion. The sample carries 500,000 to 850,000 clones, roughly an eighth recorded once.

This clonotype was sampled from a man between 18 and 29 years old with type 1 diabetes. The sequenced sample was naive CD4+ T cells from blood. The V call is TRBV30, the J call TRBJ1-5, with unresolved D. The DNA for the CDR3 is TGTGCCTGGAGTGGCCAGGTGAATCAGCCCCAGCATTTT. Translating it yields CAWSGQVNQPQHF.